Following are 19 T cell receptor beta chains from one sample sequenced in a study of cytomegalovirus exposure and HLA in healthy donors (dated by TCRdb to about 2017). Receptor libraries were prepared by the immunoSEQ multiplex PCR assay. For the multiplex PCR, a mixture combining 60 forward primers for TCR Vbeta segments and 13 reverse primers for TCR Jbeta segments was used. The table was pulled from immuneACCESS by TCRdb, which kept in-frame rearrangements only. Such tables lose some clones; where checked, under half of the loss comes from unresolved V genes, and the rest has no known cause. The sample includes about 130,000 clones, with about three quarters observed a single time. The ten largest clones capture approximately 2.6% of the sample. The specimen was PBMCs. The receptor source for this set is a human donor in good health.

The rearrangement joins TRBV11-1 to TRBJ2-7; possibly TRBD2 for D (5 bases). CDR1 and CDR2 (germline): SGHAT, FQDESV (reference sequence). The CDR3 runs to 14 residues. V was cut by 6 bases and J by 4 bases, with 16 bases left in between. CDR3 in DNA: TGTGCCAGCAGTGCGGGCCCACCATGGTACGAGCAGTACTTC. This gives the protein CASSAGPPWYEQYF. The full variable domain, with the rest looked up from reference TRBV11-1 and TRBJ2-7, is EAEVAQSPRYKITEKSQAVAFWCDPISGHATLYWYRQILGQGPELLVQFQDESVVDDSQLPKDRFSAERLKGVDSTLKIQPAELGDSAMYLCASSAGPPWYEQYFGPGTRLTVT.

This CDR3 reads CAFWSKGHSYEQYF. Written as DNA, the CDR3 is TGTGCCTTTTGGAGTAAGGGACACTCCTACGAGCAGTACTTC. The rearrangement uses TRBV30 and TRBJ2-7; TRBD1 might be the D (6 bases). CDR3 size: 14 residues. Germline loops: CDR1 GTSNPN, CDR2 SVGIG (reference sequence). Trimming took off 7 bases at V and 0 bases at J, with 16 bases between the two ends. Looking up the rest from reference TRBV30 and TRBJ2-7 gives the full variable domain: SQTIHQWPATLVQPVGSPLSLECTVEGTSNPNLYWYRQAAGRGLQLLFYSVGIGQISSEVPQNLSASRPQDRQFILSSKKLLLSDSGFYLCAFWSKGHSYEQYFGPGTRLTVT.

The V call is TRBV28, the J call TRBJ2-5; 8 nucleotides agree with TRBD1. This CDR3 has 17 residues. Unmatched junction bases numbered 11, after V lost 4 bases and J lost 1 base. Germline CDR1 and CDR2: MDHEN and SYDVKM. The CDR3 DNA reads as TGTGCCAGCAGTTCCCCCGCGGACAGGGAAGGCCAAGAGACCCAGTACTTC. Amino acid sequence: CASSSPADREGQETQYF.

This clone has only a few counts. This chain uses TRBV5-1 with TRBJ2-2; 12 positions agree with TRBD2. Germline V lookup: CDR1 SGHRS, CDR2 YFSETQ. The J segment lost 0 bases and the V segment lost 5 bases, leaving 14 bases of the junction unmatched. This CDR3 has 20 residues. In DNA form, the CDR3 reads TGCGCCAGCAGGGTCGGAACCGGGACTAGCGGGCGTCCGAACACCGGGGAGCTGTTTTTT. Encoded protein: CASRVGTGTSGRPNTGELFF.

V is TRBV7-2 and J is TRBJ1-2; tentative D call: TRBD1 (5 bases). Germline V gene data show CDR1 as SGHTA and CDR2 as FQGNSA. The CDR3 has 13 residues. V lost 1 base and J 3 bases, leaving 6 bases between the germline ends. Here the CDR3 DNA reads TGTGCCAGCAGCTTAGACAGGTACTATGGCTACACCTTC. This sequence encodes CASSLDRYYGYTF.

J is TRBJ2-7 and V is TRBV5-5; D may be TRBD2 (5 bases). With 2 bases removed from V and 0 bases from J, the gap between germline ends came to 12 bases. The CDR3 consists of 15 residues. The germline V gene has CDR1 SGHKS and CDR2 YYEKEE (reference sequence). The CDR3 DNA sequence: TGTGCCAGCAGCTTTAGCGTGAACCTCTCCTACGAGCAGTACTTC. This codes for CASSFSVNLSYEQYF.

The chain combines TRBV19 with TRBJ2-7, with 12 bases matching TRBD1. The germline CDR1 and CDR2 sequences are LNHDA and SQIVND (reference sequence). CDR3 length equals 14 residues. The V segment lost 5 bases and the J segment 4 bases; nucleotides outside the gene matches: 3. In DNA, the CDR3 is TGTGCCAGTAGTTCGGGACAGGGGGCGTACGAGCAGTACTTC. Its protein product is CASSSGQGAYEQYF.

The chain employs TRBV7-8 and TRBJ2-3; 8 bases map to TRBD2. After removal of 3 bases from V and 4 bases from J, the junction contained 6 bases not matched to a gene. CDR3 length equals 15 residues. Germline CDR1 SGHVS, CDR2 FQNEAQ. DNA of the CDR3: TGTGCCAGCAGCTTCTCCGGGACTAGTCCAGATACGCAGTATTTT. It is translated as CASSFSGTSPDTQYF.

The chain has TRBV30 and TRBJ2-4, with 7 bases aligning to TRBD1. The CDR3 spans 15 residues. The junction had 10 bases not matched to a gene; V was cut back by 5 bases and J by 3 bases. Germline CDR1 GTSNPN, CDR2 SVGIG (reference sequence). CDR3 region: CAWEGARSGKNIQYF. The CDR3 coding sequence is TGTGCCTGGGAGGGGGCTCGGAGTGGCAAAAACATTCAGTACTTC.

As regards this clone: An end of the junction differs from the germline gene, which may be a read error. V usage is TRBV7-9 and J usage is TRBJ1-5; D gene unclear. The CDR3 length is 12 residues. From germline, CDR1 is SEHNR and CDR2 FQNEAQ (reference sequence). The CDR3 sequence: CSSSFDWQPQHF. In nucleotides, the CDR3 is TGTTCCAGCAGCTTTGACTGGCAGCCCCAGCATTTT.

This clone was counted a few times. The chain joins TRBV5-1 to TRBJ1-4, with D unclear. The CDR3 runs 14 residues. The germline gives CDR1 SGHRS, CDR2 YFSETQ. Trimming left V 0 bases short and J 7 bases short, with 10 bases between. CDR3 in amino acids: CASSLAGSREKLFF. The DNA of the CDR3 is TGCGCCAGCAGCTTGGCCGGTAGTCGTGAAAAACTGTTTTTT.

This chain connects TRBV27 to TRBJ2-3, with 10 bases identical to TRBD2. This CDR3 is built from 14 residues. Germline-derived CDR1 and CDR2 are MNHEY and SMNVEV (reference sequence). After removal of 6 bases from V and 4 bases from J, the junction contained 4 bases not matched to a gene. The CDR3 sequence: CASRASGSPDTQYF. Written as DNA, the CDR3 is TGTGCCAGCAGGGCTAGCGGGAGCCCAGATACGCAGTATTTT.

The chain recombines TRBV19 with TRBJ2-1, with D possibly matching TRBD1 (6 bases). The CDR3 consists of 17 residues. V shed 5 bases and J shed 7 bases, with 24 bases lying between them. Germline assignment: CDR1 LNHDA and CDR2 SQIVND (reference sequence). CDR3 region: CASSPHTVGGLANEQFF. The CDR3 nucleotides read TGTGCCAGTAGTCCACACACAGTAGGGGGATTGGCGAATGAGCAGTTCTTC.

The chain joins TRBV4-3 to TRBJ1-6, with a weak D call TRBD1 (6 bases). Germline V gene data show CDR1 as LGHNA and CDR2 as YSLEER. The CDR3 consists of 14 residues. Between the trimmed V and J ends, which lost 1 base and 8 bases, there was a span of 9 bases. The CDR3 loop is CASSQGNRDSPLHF. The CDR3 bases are TGCGCCAGCAGCCAAGGAAACAGGGATTCACCCCTCCACTTT.

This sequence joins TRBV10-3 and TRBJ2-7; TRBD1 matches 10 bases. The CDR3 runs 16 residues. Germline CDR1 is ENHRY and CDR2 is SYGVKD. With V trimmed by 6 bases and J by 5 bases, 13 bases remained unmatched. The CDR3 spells CAISPDPGQGFNEQYF. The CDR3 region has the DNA TGTGCCATCAGCCCTGATCCGGGACAGGGGTTTAACGAGCAGTACTTC.

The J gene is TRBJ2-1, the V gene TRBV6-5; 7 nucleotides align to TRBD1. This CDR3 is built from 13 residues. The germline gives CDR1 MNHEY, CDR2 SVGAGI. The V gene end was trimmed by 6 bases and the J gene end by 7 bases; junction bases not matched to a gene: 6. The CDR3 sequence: CASRATGRNEQFF. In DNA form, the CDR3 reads TGTGCCAGCAGGGCGACAGGGAGAAATGAGCAGTTCTTC.

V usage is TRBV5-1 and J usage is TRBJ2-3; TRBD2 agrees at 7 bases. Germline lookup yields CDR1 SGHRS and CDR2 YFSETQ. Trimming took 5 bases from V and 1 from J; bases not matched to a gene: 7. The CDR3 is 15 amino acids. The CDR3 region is CASRSSGKGTDTQYF. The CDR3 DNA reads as TGCGCCAGCAGATCGAGCGGGAAAGGCACAGATACGCAGTATTTT.

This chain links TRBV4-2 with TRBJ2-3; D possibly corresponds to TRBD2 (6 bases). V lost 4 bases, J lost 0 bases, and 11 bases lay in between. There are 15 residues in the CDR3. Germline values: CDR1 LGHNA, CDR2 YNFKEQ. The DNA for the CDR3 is TGTGCCAGCAGCCCGCGGGACCGTAGCACAGATACGCAGTATTTT. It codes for CASSPRDRSTDTQYF.

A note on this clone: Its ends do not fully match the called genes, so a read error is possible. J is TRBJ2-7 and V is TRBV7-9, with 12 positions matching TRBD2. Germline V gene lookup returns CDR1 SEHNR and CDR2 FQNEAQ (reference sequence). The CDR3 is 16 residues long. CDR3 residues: CSSSPTWTSGNYEQYF. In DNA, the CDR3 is TGTTCCAGCAGCCCAACATGGACTAGCGGGAACTACGAGCAGTACTTC.